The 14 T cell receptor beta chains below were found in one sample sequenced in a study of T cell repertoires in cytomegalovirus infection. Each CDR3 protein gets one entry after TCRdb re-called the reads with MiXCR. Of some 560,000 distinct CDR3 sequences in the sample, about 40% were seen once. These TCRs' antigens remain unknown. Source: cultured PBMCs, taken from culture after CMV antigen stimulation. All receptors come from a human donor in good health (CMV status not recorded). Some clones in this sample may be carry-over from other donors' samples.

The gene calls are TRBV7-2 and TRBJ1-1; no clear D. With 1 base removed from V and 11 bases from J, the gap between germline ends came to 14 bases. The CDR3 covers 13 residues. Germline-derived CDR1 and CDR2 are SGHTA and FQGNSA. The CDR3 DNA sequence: TGTGCCAGCAGCTTAGGGGCTCGCGTGAGGGCTTTCTTT. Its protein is CASSLGARVRAFF.

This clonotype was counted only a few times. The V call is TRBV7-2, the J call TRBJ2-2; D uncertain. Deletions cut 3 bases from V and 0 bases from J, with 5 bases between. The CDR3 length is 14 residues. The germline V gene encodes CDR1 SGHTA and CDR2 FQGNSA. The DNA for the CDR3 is TGTGCCAGCAGCTTCCTCCCGAACACCGGGGAGCTGTTTTTT. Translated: CASSFLPNTGELFF.

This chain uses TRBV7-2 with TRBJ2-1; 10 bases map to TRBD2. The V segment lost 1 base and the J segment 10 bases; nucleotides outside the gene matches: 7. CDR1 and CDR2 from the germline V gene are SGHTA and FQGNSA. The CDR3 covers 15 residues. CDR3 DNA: TGTGCCAGCAGCTTAGAGTTTCTAGCGGGAGCCGAGCAGTTCTTC. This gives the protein CASSLEFLAGAEQFF. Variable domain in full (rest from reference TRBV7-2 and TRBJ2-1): GAGVSQSPSNKVTEKGKDVELRCDPISGHTALYWYRQSLGQGLEFLIYFQGNSAPDKSGLPSDRFSAERTGGSVSTLTIQRTQQEDSAVYLCASSLEFLAGAEQFFGPGTRLTVL.

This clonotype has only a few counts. The CDR3 nucleotides are TGTGCCACCAGGCCTACCGGGACACAGGGGACTGAAGCTTTCTTT. Translated: CATRPTGTQGTEAFF. The V and J genes are TRBV24-1 and TRBJ1-1, with 7 bases fitting TRBD1. Germline-derived CDR1 and CDR2 are KGHDR and SFDVKD. CDR3 length: 15 amino acids. V gave up 7 bases and J gave up 5 bases; unmatched junction bases: 12.

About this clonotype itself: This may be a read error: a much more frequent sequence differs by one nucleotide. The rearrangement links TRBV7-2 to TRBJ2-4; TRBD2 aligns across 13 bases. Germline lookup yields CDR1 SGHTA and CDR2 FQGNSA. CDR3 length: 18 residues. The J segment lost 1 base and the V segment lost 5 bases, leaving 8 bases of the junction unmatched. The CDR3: CASSPVLTSGGAKNIQYF. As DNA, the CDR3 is TGTGCCAGCAGCCCCGTCCTGACTAGCGGGGGGGCCAAAAACATTCAGTACTTC.

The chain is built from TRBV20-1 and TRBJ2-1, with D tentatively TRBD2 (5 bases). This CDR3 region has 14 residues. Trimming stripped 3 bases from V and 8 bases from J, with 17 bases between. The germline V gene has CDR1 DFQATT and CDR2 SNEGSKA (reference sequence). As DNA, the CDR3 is TGCAGTGCTAGGAAAGGAGGAGCCCCCCATGAGCAGTTCTTC. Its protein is CSARKGGAPHEQFF.

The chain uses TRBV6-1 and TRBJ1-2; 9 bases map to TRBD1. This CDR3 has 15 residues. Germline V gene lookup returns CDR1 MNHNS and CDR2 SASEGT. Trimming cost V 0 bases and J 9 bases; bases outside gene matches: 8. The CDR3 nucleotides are TGTGCCAGCAGTGAAGCGAGGGACAGGGCGGACCGCTACACCTTC. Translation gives CASSEARDRADRYTF.

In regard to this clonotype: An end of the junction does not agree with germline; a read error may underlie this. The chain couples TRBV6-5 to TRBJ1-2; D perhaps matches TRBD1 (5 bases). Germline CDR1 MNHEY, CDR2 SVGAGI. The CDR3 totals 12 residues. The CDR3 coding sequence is TGTGCCAGCGGAACTACTACTTCGGGACGACACTTC. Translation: CASGTTTSGRHF.

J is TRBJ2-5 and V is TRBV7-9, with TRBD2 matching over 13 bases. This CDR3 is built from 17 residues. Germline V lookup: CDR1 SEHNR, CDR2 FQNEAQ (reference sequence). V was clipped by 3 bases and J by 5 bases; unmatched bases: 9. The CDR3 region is CASSFPTSGGLGETQYF. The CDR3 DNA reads TGTGCCAGCAGCTTCCCGACTAGCGGGGGGCTCGGGGAGACCCAGTACTTC.

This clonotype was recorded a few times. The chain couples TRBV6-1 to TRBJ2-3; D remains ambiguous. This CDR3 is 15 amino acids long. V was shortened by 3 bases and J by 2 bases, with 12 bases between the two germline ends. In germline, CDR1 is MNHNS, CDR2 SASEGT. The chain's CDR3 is CASSEAASDTDTQYF. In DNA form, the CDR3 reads TGTGCCAGCAGTGAGGCGGCTTCTGACACAGATACGCAGTATTTT.

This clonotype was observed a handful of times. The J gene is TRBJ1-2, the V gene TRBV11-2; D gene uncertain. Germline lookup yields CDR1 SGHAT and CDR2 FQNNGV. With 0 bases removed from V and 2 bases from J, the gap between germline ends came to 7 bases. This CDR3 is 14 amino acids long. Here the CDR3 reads CASSLESVNYGYTF. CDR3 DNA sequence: TGTGCCAGCAGCTTAGAATCAGTGAACTATGGCTACACCTTC.

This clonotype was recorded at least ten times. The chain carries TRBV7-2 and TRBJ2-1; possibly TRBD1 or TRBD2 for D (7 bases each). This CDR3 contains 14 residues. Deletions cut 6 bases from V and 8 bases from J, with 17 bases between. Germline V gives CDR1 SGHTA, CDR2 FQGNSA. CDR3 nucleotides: TGTGCCAGCAGGGATAACAGGGGAGGGGATGAGCAGTTCTTC. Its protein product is CASRDNRGGDEQFF.

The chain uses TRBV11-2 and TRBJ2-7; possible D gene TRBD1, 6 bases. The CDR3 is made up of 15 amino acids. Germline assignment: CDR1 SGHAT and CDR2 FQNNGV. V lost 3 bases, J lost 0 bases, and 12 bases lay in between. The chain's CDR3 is CASSFIWDNSYEQYF. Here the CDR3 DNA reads TGTGCCAGCAGCTTCATTTGGGACAACTCCTACGAGCAGTACTTC.

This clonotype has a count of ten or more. The CDR3 loop reads CASSLYSSTDTQYF. The CDR3 region has the DNA TGTGCCAGCAGCTTATACTCTAGCACAGATACGCAGTATTTT. The genes are TRBV7-6 and TRBJ2-3; D gene uncertain. CDR1 is SGHVS, CDR2 FNYEAQ, per germline. V lost 2 bases, J lost 0 bases, and 6 bases lay in between. The CDR3 is 14 residues long.